Ten or more counts support the clone carrying this T cell receptor (beta chain). The data were obtained in a study of early T cells in non-severe SARS-CoV-2 infection. TCRdb used MiXCR to reprocess the 5' RACE reads, holding one entry per CDR3 protein. The sample shows tens of thousands of distinct CDR3 sequences, roughly 6.2% of them seen only once. The trim removed 7 bases at V and 7 bases at J, leaving 8 bases unmatched. The CDR3 totals 14 residues. CDR1 is SEHNR, CDR2 FQNEAQ, per germline (reference sequence). This chain connects TRBV7-9 to TRBJ1-4; the match to TRBD1 covers 8 bases. This TCR was sampled from an adult who was a healthcare worker with PCR-confirmed SARS-CoV-2 infection or an uninfected control (not recorded which). Sequenced input: whole blood. Here the CDR3 DNA reads TGTGCCAGCACTCGCCAGGGGGCTGTTGAAAAACTGTTTTTT. This codes for CASTRQGAVEKLFF.